Listed here are 12 T cell receptor beta chains from one sample, sequenced in a study of blood T cell repertoires in COVID-19. This table comes from immunoSEQ multiplex PCR, and its TCRdb copy is limited to in-frame clones, with some not included. Altogether 250,000 to 350,000 clones are present, about 88% being singletons, with the ten largest covering roughly 13%. Sample: peripheral blood. The receptors derive from a woman in her sixties or seventies with COVID-19, enrolled during active disease.

Concerning this clone itself: Other DNA sequences in this specimen translate into the identical CDR3. This chain joins TRBV5-1 and TRBJ2-3, with 8 bases that match TRBD1. V lost 7 bases and J lost 1; bases outside the gene matches: 5. The CDR3 has 14 residues. Looked up from germline, CDR1 is SGHRS and CDR2 is YFSETQ. The CDR3 DNA follows: TGCGCCAGCTCTCCAGGGGGCGGCACAGATACGCAGTATTTT. This gives the protein CASSPGGGTDTQYF.

V and J are TRBV24-1 and TRBJ1-6; 7 bases agree with TRBD1. V dropped 1 base and J dropped 10; count of bases not matched to a gene: 6. This CDR3 has 15 amino acids. Germline V gene lookup returns CDR1 KGHDR and CDR2 SFDVKD. CDR3 DNA: TGTGCCACCAGTGATTTTAAACAGGGGCGGTCACCCCTCCACTTT. This translates into CATSDFKQGRSPLHF.

V gene TRBV29-1 combines with J gene TRBJ2-5; TRBD2 is a possible D gene (6 bases). Per the germline V gene, CDR1 is SQVTM and CDR2 is ANQGSEA. The CDR3 spans 13 residues. Trimming stripped 4 bases from V and 5 bases from J, with 14 bases between. CDR3 loop: CSVGWGERETQYF. DNA of the CDR3: TGCAGCGTTGGTTGGGGGGAGCGGGAGACCCAGTACTTC. Full variable domain (remainder filled in from reference TRBV29-1 and TRBJ2-5): SAVISQKPSRDICQRGTSLTIQCQVDSQVTMMFWYRQQPGQSLTLIATANQGSEATYESGFVIDKFPISRPNLTFSTLTVSNMSPEDSSIYLCSVGWGERETQYFGPGTRLLVL.

The chain has TRBV30 and TRBJ1-2, with TRBD1 matching 7 bases. In germline, CDR1 is GTSNPN, CDR2 SVGIG (reference sequence). Trimming at V came to 0 bases and at J to 0 bases, leaving 7 bases not matched to a gene. The CDR3 loop spans 16 amino acids. This CDR3 reads CAWSVLGTAPNYGYTF. The CDR3, as DNA: TGTGCCTGGAGTGTACTGGGGACAGCTCCTAACTATGGCTACACCTTC.

The chain carries TRBV24-1 and TRBJ2-3; a possible D gene is TRBD1 (6 bases). The CDR3 runs to 14 residues. V lost 8 bases to trimming and J lost 1 base, with 12 bases between them. CDR1 is KGHDR, CDR2 SFDVKD, per germline. CDR3 sequence (DNA): TGTGCCACCAAACCAAAGGGGGGCACAGATACGCAGTATTTT. It translates to CATKPKGGTDTQYF.

In this sample, this clone turned up once. The genes are TRBV12-5 and TRBJ1-2; possible D gene TRBD1, 6 bases. V was trimmed by 4 bases and J by 6 bases, leaving 24 bases between them. The CDR3 is made up of 17 amino acids. Germline CDR1 and CDR2: LGHNT and FRNRAP. DNA for the CDR3: TGTGCTAGTGGTTCGCCGCCCGCGGGGGGCGCAGGCAATGGCTACACCTTC. As protein: CASGSPPAGGAGNGYTF.

The J gene is TRBJ2-2, the V gene TRBV7-2, with D tentatively TRBD2 (7 bases). Germline CDR1 SGHTA, CDR2 FQGNSA. This CDR3 spans 15 amino acids. The V and J ends lost 0 bases and 6 bases respectively, with 11 bases between them. CDR3 residues: CASSLASGGPGELFF. CDR3 sequence (DNA): TGTGCCAGCAGCTTAGCTTCCGGGGGGCCCGGGGAGCTGTTTTTT.

A single count supports this clone. This chain joins TRBV7-7 and TRBJ2-3, with D perhaps matching TRBD1 (7 bases). Trimming cost V 1 base and J 8 bases, with 16 bases left between them. Germline V gene data show CDR1 as SSHAT and CDR2 as FNYEAQ (reference sequence). This CDR3 has 15 amino acids. The CDR3 nucleotides read TGTGCCAGCAGCTTAGATTTAACGGGGGACAGTACGCAGTATTTT. Translating it yields CASSLDLTGDSTQYF.

This clone was recorded a few times. The gene calls are TRBV5-1 and TRBJ1-6; D gene unclear. The length of the CDR3 is 13 residues. The germline gives CDR1 SGHRS, CDR2 YFSETQ. The V gene lost 0 bases and the J gene lost 8 bases, with 6 bases spanning the gap. The CDR3 region has the DNA TGCGCCAGCAGCTTGGGCGGGGATTCACCCCTCCACTTT. This sequence encodes CASSLGGDSPLHF.

CDR3 in DNA: TGTGCCAGCAGCCAGACCGGGACAGGGAAATACGAGCAGTACTTC. Protein: CASSQTGTGKYEQYF. V and J are TRBV3-1 (or the pseudogene TRBV3-2) and TRBJ2-7; 9 bases fit TRBD1. The ends lost 3 bases at V and 4 bases at J; junction bases unmatched: 7. CDR3 length equals 15 residues. Germline V gives CDR1 LGHDT, CDR2 YNNKEL (reference sequence).

This sequence joins TRBV10-3 and TRBJ2-7; 13 bases are a match to TRBD2. V shed 9 bases and J 2 bases; nucleotides not matched to a gene: 4. CDR1 is ENHRY, CDR2 SYGVKD, per germline. The CDR3 spans 14 residues. The CDR3 DNA sequence: TGTGCCATTAGGGGGACTAGCGGGGCCTACGAGCAGTACTTC. Encoded protein: CAIRGTSGAYEQYF.

This rearrangement joins TRBV28 to TRBJ2-2; D possibly corresponds to TRBD2 (5 bases). Per germline, CDR1 MDHEN and CDR2 SYDVKM. This CDR3 is built from 15 residues. Between the trimmed V and J ends, which lost 6 bases and 4 bases, there was a span of 15 bases. As DNA, the CDR3 is TGTGCCAGCAGAGCGGTGGGTCATAGCACCGGGGAGCTGTTTTTT. It codes for CASRAVGHSTGELFF.